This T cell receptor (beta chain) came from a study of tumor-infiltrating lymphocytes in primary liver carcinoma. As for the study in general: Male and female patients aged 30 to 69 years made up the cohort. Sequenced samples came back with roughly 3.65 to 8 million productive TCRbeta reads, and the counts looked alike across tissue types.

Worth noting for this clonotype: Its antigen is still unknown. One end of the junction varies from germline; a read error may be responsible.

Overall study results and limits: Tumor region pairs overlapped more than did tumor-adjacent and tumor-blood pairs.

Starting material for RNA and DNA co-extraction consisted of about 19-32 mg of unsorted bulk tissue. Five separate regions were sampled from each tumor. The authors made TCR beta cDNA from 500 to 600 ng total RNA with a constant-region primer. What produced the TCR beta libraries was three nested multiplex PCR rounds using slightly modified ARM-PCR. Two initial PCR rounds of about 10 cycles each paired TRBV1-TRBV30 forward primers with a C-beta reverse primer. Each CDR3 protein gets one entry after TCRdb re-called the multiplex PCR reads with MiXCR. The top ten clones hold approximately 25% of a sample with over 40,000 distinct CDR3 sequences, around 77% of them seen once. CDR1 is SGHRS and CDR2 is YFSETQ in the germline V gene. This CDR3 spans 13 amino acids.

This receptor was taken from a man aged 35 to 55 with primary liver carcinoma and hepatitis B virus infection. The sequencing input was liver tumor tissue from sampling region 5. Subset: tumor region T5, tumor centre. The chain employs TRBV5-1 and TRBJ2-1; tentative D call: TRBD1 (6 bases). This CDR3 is CASSLGGDNEQLF. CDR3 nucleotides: TGCGCCAGTAGCTTAGGTGGGGACAATGAACAGCTCTTC.